This TCR beta chain was sequenced in a study of control samples from healthy donors and cancer patients. The protocol was immunoSEQ multiplex PCR, while the TCRdb copy is restricted to in-frame clones and leaves out a portion. The sample consists of around 130,000 clones, 85% to 90% of them appearing once. The CDR3 contains 16 residues. V shed 7 bases and J 0 bases; nucleotides not matched to a gene: 12. The V gene's germline CDR1 is SGHVS and CDR2 FQNEAQ. The sequenced sample was blood. The receptor comes from a man aged 25-45 years in good health. The chain couples TRBV7-8 to TRBJ2-7; 7 nucleotides match TRBD1. DNA of the CDR3: TGTGCCAGCACCCCCCTAGGGGACAGCCCCTCCTACGAGCAGTACTTC. Protein product: CASTPLGDSPSYEQYF. Based on the CDR3 plus reference TRBV7-8 and TRBJ2-7, the full variable domain is GAGVSQSPRYKVAKRGQDVALRCDPISGHVSLFWYQQALGQGPEFLTYFQNEAQLDKSGLPSDRFFAERPEGSVSTLKIQRTQQEDSAVYLCASTPLGDSPSYEQYFGPGTRLTVT.